A selection of T cell receptor beta chains follows, all from one sample in a study of blood T cell repertoires in COVID-19. The assay was immunoSEQ multiplex PCR, and TCRdb's table has in-frame clones only and misses some. The profile shows a few hundred thousand clones, 70% to 85% of them singletons. Sequencing was carried out using peripheral blood. The source of these receptors is a human donor with acute or convalescent COVID-19. The donor label of this sample is uncertain. Each CDR3 is given with its conserved first and last residue. A D gene is named only where the DNA matches it firmly. Part of the rows lack a size; the others show once, few, many or a class for expanded clones.

v_gene	abundance	j_gene	d_gene	CDR3nt	CDR3aa
TRBV6-5	NA	TRBJ1-2	TRBD1	TGTGCCAGCAGTATGCAGGGGGTAGGCTATGGCTACACCTTC	CASSMQGVGYGYTF
TRBV27	NA	TRBJ1-5	NA	TGTGCCAGCAGTCCCCGACAGGTTAATCAGCCCCAGCATTTT	CASSPRQVNQPQHF
TRBV19	NA	TRBJ2-2	TRBD1	TGTGCCAGTAGTCTCTCGGACAGGGGAGGTTATGCCGGGGAGCTGTTTTTT	CASSLSDRGGYAGELFF
TRBV5-6	NA	TRBJ1-2	TRBD1	TGTGCCAGCAGCTTAGGACAGGGGAGCCTTTCGGGTGGCTACACCTTC	CASSLGQGSLSGGYTF
TRBV5-1	NA	TRBJ2-3	TRBD2	TGCGCCAGCAGCTTGAAAGCGGGGGGGCCGGGTACAGATACGCAGTATTTT	CASSLKAGGPGTDTQYF
TRBV7-2	NA	TRBJ1-5	NA	TGTGCCAGCAGCTTCTATAGCAATCAGCCCCAGCATTTT	CASSFYSNQPQHF
TRBV3-1/TRBV3-2	many	TRBJ2-7	NA	TGTGCCAGCAGCCAAGTGTCGCGGGGAAAATACGAGCAGTACTTC	CASSQVSRGKYEQYF
TRBV30	NA	TRBJ1-1	TRBD1	TGTGCCTGGAGTTATGGTCAGGGGGCCACTGAAGCTTTCTTT	CAWSYGQGATEAFF
TRBV20-1	NA	TRBJ1-1	NA	TGCAGTGCGAGTACCCCTCAGGGCCCCAACACTGAAGCTTTCTTT	CSASTPQGPNTEAFF
TRBV28	NA	TRBJ1-2	NA	TGTGCCAGCAGCTTCGGGGGAGCCTATGGCTACACCTTC	CASSFGGAYGYTF
TRBV19	NA	TRBJ1-5	TRBD1	TGTGCCAGTATCCCCCCCGGGACAGCAAGCAATCAGCCCCAGCATTTT	CASIPPGTASNQPQHF
TRBV18	few	TRBJ1-1	NA	TGTGCCAGCTCATCAAACAGGAACACTGAAGCTTTCTTT	CASSSNRNTEAFF
TRBV11-2	NA	TRBJ2-7	TRBD1	TGTGCCAGCAGCCCAGGGGGTTGGGAGCAGTACTTC	CASSPGGWEQYF
TRBV5-4	NA	TRBJ1-1	TRBD1	TGTGCCAGCAGCCCGGGACAGAGGAGTGAAGCTTTCTTT	CASSPGQRSEAFF
TRBV12-3/TRBV12-4	NA	TRBJ2-1	NA	TGTGCCAGCAGATCCCTTGGACAAGAGCAGTTCTTC	CASRSLGQEQFF
TRBV10-1	NA	TRBJ2-7	TRBD2	TGCGCCAGAATAGACGGGACTAGAGCCGAGCAGTACTTC	CARIDGTRAEQYF
TRBV28	NA	TRBJ1-1	TRBD1	TGTGCCAGCAGTCTTTTCGGGACAGCGAGAACTGAAGCTTTCTTT	CASSLFGTARTEAFF
TRBV19	NA	TRBJ1-5	NA	TGTGCCAGTAGTATAGATCTCAGCGATAGTCAGCCCCAGCATTTT	CASSIDLSDSQPQHF
TRBV18	NA	TRBJ1-5	TRBD1	TGTGCCAGCTCTCGACAGGGGGCGCATAGCAATCAGCCCCAGCATTTT	CASSRQGAHSNQPQHF
TRBV7-9	few	TRBJ2-1	NA	TGTGCCAGCAGCCCTACAGGGACCCAGACCAGGGAGCAGTTCTTC	CASSPTGTQTREQFF
TRBV25-1	few	TRBJ2-1	NA	TGTGCCAGCAGTGGCTGGACTGGGAGCTCCTACAATGAGCAGTTCTTC	CASSGWTGSSYNEQFF
TRBV15	NA	TRBJ1-5	TRBD1	TGTGCCACCAGCAGAGATCTAGGGACAGGGATGGGCAATCAGCCCCAGCATTTT	CATSRDLGTGMGNQPQHF
TRBV28	NA	TRBJ2-3	NA	TGTGCCAGCCAAGGAACCGACTCTCTGGTAATAGATACGCAGTATTTT	CASQGTDSLVIDTQYF
TRBV11-2	few	TRBJ1-1	NA	TGTGCCAGCAGCTCCCCAGGGGCGGCGAGGAACACTGAAGCTTTCTTT	CASSSPGAARNTEAFF
TRBV18	NA	TRBJ2-3	NA	TGTGCCAGCTCATCGCAGTTTGTGAATACGCAGTATTTT	CASSSQFVNTQYF
TRBV11-3	NA	TRBJ2-1	NA	TGTGCCAGCAGCTCACAGGGTCGCAATGAGCAGTTCTTC	CASSSQGRNEQFF
TRBV29-1	few	TRBJ1-2	NA	TGCAGCGTTGAGAGAAACTATGGCTACACCTTC	CSVERNYGYTF
TRBV7-2	NA	TRBJ2-1	TRBD2	TGTGCCAGCAGCCCCCAGCCAGGGACTAGCGGGAAAGAGCAGTTCTTC	CASSPQPGTSGKEQFF
TRBV6-5	NA	TRBJ1-2	TRBD1	TGTGCCAGCAGCACCGGACAGGGCGCTCGTGGCTACACCTTC	CASSTGQGARGYTF
TRBV7-9	few	TRBJ2-1	NA	TGTGCCAGCAGTTCACCTAACTCCTACAATGAGCAGTTCTTC	CASSSPNSYNEQFF
TRBV6-5	NA	TRBJ1-1	NA	TGTGCCAGCAGTTACTCTTCTAAGGGGGTTGGCACTGAAGCTTTCTTT	CASSYSSKGVGTEAFF
TRBV5-4	NA	TRBJ2-3	NA	TGTGCCAGCAGCTCAGCTTCCGGCCATCGGGGGGCCGATACGCAGTATTTT	CASSSASGHRGADTQYF
TRBV4-1	few	TRBJ1-2	TRBD1	TGCGCCAGCAGCCGATACGGGACAGTCGCTGGTAAGGGCTACACCTTC	CASSRYGTVAGKGYTF
TRBV4-1	NA	TRBJ2-7	NA	TGCGCCAGCAGCCAAGACGGGGGAAGCTCCTACGAGCAGTACTTC	CASSQDGGSSYEQYF
TRBV28	NA	TRBJ2-2	TRBD1	TGTGCCAGCAGTCCCGGGACAGGGAACACCGGGGAGCTGTTTTTT	CASSPGTGNTGELFF
TRBV18	NA	TRBJ2-2	TRBD2	TGTGCCAGCTCACCCTCGACTAGCGGGAGGATCACCGGGGAGCTGTTTTTT	CASSPSTSGRITGELFF
TRBV28	NA	TRBJ2-1	NA	TGTGCCAGCAGTTTACTAGCGTTTGAGCAGTTCTTC	CASSLLAFEQFF
TRBV19	NA	TRBJ2-2	NA	TGTGCCAGTAGGTTACAGGGGAACACCGGGGAGCTGTTTTTT	CASRLQGNTGELFF
TRBV12-3/TRBV12-4	NA	TRBJ2-2	NA	TGTGCCAGCAGCCCAAGGGGCCGGGAGCTGTTTTTT	CASSPRGRELFF
TRBV2	NA	TRBJ1-4	TRBD1	TGTGCCAGCAGCCCTTCCGGGACAGTTGCAACTAATGAAAAACTGTTTTTT	CASSPSGTVATNEKLFF
TRBV2	NA	TRBJ1-2	NA	TGTGCCAGCAGTGGGACTCGACAGGCGCTTAACTATGGCTACACCTTC	CASSGTRQALNYGYTF
TRBV15	NA	TRBJ2-1	TRBD2	TGTGCCACCAGCAGGGCGGGGACTAGCCGCAAGGAGCAGTTCTTC	CATSRAGTSRKEQFF
TRBV27	NA	TRBJ1-1	NA	TGTGCCAGCATTTCAGTTAACGACAGGTTTGAAGCTTTCTTT	CASISVNDRFEAFF
TRBV6-5	NA	TRBJ1-1	TRBD1	TGTGCCAGCAGGACAGGGGATCACACTGAAGCTTTCTTT	CASRTGDHTEAFF
TRBV5-1	NA	TRBJ2-7	TRBD2	TGCGCCAGCAGCAGGGGGACTAGCGGACTCTACGAGCAGTACTTC	CASSRGTSGLYEQYF
TRBV2	NA	TRBJ2-2	TRBD1	TGTGCCAGCAGCTGGGACAGGGGGCAGACCGGGGAGCTGTTTTTT	CASSWDRGQTGELFF
TRBV19	NA	TRBJ1-5	NA	TGTGCCAGTAGTATCTGGGGCAGTTCTAGCAATCAGCCCCAGCATTTT	CASSIWGSSSNQPQHF
TRBV7-2	NA	TRBJ2-1	NA	TGTGCCAGCAGCTTAGTAGGAGCCCAACAATACAATGAGCAGTTCTTC	CASSLVGAQQYNEQFF
TRBV19	NA	TRBJ2-2	NA	TGTGCCAGTAGTATTTTAGCCACCGGGGAGCTGTTTTTT	CASSILATGELFF
TRBV13	once	TRBJ2-2	TRBD1	TGTGCCAGCAGCTTAGAGTCAGGGGGCACCGGGGAGCTGTTTTTT	CASSLESGGTGELFF
TRBV19	NA	TRBJ2-5	TRBD1	TGTGCCAGTAGTATCTCGACAGGGGTAAAGACCCAGTACTTC	CASSISTGVKTQYF
TRBV6-2/TRBV6-3	NA	TRBJ2-7	TRBD2	TGTGCCAGCAGTTGGGAGGGACGGAGACGGTACTTC	CASSWEGRRRYF
TRBV15	NA	TRBJ2-2	TRBD1	TGTGCCACCAGCAGCCAGTACCGGACAGGGTGGACCGGGGAGCTGTTTTTT	CATSSQYRTGWTGELFF
TRBV5-1	NA	TRBJ2-5	TRBD2	TGCGCCAGCAGCTCCTCCGGGACTAGTAAAGAGACCCAGTACTTC	CASSSSGTSKETQYF
TRBV15	NA	TRBJ1-5	NA	TGTGCCACCAGCAGTTACAATCAGCCCCAGCATTTT	CATSSYNQPQHF
TRBV29-1	NA	TRBJ2-5	TRBD1	TGCAGCGTTGAAAGGGACAGGAGCCAAGAGACCCAGTACTTC	CSVERDRSQETQYF
TRBV6-1	NA	TRBJ2-4	TRBD2	TGTGCCAGCAGTGAATCTTGGGGGGGGGCCAAAAACATTCAGTACTTC	CASSESWGGAKNIQYF
TRBV18	NA	TRBJ2-3	TRBD2	TGTGCCAGCTCACCCCCGGGACTAGCGGGGAAGACAGATACGCAGTATTTT	CASSPPGLAGKTDTQYF
TRBV4-1	NA	TRBJ2-3	TRBD1	TGCGCCAGCAGCCAGCGACAGGGGGTCGCAGATACGCAGTATTTT	CASSQRQGVADTQYF
TRBV2	NA	TRBJ1-1	TRBD1	TGTGCCAGCGGACAGGGAAGGGGGACTGAAGCTTTCTTT	CASGQGRGTEAFF